This T cell receptor beta chain was observed in a study of T cells after yellow fever vaccination. TCRdb reanalysed the 5' RACE reads using MiXCR and keeps one entry per CDR3 protein. The profile shows about 350,000 distinct CDR3 sequences, about 7.8% of them singletons. Germline V CDR1 and CDR2: SGHTA, FQGNSA. The V and J ends lost 3 bases and 2 bases respectively, with 9 bases between them. The CDR3 sequence is 14 residues long. The chain carries TRBV7-2 and TRBJ2-3; D is possibly TRBD2 (5 bases). Sequences were derived from PBMCs, sampled about 49 days after the first yellow fever vaccination. The sequence was obtained from a man aged 18-30 years who received the YFV17D yellow fever vaccine. CDR3 nucleotide sequence: TGTGCCAGCAGCTTCCTTAGCGTCACAGATACGCAGTATTTT. Residues: CASSFLSVTDTQYF.